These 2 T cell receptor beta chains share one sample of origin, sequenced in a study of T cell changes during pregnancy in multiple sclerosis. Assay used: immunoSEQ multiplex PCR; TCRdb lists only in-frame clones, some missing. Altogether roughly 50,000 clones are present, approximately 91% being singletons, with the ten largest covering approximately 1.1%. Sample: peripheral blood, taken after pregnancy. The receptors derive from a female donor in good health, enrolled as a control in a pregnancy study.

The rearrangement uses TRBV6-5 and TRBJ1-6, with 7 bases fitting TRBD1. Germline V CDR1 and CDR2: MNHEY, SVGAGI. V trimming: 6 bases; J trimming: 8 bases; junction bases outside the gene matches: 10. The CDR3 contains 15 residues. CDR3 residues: CASRTGGTAYSPLHF. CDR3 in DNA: TGTGCCAGCAGGACCGGAGGGACAGCTTATTCACCCCTCCACTTT.

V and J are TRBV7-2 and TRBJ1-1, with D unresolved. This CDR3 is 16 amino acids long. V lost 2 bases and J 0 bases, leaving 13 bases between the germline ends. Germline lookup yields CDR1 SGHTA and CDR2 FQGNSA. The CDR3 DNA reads TGTGCCAGCAGCTTACCTGAGACGGAGATGAACACTGAAGCTTTCTTT. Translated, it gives CASSLPETEMNTEAFF.